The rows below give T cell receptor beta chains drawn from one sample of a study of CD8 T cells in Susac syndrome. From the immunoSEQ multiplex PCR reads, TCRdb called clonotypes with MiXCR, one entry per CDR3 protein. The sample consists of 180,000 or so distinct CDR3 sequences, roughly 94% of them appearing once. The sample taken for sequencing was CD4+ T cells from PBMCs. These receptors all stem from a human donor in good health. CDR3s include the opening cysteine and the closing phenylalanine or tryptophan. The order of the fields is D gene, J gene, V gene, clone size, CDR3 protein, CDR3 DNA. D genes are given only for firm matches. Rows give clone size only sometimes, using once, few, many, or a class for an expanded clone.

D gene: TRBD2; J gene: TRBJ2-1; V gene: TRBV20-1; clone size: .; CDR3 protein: CSAVDLAGVGEQFF; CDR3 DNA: TGCAGTGCCGTCGATCTAGCGGGAGTTGGTGAGCAGTTCTTC
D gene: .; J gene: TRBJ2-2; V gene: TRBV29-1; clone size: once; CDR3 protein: CSVGGQGGHTGELFF; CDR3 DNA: TGCAGCGTAGGAGGACAGGGAGGGCACACCGGGGAGCTGTTTTTT
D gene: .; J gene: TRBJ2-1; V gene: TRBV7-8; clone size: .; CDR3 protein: CASSPLLVGENEQFF; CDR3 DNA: TGTGCCAGCAGTCCCCTTCTGGTCGGGGAAAATGAGCAGTTCTTC
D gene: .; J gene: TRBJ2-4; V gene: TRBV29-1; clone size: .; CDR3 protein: CSVESSDSNIQYF; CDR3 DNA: TGCAGCGTTGAAAGCAGTGATTCGAACATTCAGTACTTC
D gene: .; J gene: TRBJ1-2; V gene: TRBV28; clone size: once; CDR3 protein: CASSQPPGGYTF; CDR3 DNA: TGTGCCAGCAGTCAACCCCCGGGTGGCTACACCTTC
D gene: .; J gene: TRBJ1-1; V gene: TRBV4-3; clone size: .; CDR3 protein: CASSQDPGDTEAFF; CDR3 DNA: TGCGCCAGCAGCCAAGATCCCGGAGACACTGAAGCTTTCTTT
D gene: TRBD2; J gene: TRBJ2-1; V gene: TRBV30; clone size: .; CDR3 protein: CAWEPGLAINEQFF; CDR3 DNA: TGTGCCTGGGAACCGGGACTAGCGATCAATGAGCAGTTCTTC
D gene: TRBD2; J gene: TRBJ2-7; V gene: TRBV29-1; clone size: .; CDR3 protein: CSVGVSGGPYEQYF; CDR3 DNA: TGCAGCGTGGGGGTATCGGGAGGTCCCTACGAGCAGTACTTC
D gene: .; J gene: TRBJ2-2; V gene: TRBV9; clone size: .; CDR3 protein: CASSVAGSGELFF; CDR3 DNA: TGTGCCAGCAGCGTAGCGGGGTCCGGGGAGCTGTTTTTT
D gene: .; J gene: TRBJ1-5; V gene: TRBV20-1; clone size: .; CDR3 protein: CSHSGVEQPQHF; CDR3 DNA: TGCAGCCATTCAGGGGTGGAACAGCCCCAGCATTTT
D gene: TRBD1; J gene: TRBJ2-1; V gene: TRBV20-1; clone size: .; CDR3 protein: CSATRTGTGFRNEQFF; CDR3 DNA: TGCAGTGCTACAAGAACCGGGACAGGGTTTCGCAATGAGCAGTTCTTC
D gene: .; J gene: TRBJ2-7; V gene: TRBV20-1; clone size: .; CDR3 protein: CSARPAVYEQYF; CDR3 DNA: TGCAGTGCTAGGCCGGCCGTATACGAGCAGTACTTC
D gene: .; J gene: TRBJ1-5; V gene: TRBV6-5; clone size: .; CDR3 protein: CASSLDPRNQPQHF; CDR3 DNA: TGTGCCAGCAGTCTCGATCCCCGCAATCAGCCCCAGCATTTT
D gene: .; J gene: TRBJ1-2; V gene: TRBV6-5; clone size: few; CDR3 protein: CASSYKSDNYGYTF; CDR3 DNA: TGTGCCAGCAGTTACAAGTCGGACAACTATGGCTACACCTTC
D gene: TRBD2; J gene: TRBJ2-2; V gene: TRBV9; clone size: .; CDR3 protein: CASSVSGRAGTGELFF; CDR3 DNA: TGTGCCAGCAGCGTGAGCGGGAGGGCCGGCACCGGGGAGCTGTTTTTT
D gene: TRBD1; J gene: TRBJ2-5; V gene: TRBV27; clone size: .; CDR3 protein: CASSLLGGTGNKEYF; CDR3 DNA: TGTGCCAGCAGTTTATTAGGAGGGACAGGGAACAAGGAGTACTTC
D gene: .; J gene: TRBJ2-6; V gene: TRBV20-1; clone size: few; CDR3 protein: CSARGAGANVLTF; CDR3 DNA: TGCAGTGCTAGGGGCGCTGGGGCCAACGTCCTGACTTTC
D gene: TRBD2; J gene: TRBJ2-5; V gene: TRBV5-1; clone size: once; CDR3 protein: CASSLRTSQETQYF; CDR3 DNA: TGCGCCAGCAGCTTGCGGACTAGCCAAGAGACCCAGTACTTC
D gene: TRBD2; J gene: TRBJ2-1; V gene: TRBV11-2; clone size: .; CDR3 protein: CASSLASGINEQFF; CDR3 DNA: TGTGCCAGCAGCTTGGCTAGCGGGATCAATGAGCAGTTCTTC
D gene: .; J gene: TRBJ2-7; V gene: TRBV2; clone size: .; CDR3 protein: CASSEWYEQYF; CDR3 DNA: TGTGCCAGCAGTGAGTGGTACGAGCAGTACTTC
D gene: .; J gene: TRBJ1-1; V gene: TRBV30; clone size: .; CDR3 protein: CAWSPGRPNTEAFF; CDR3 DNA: TGTGCCTGGAGCCCCGGACGGCCGAACACTGAAGCTTTCTTT
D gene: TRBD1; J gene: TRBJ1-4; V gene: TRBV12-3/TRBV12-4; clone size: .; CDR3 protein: CASSFGQGNEKLFF; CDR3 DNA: TGTGCCAGCAGTTTCGGACAGGGGAATGAAAAACTGTTTTTT
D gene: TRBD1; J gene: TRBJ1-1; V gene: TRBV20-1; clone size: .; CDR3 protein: CSGKTGTLNTEAFF; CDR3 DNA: TGCAGTGGAAAGACAGGGACATTGAACACTGAAGCTTTCTTT
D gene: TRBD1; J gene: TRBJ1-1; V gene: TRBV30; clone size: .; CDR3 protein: CAWRVTGQGGNTEAFF; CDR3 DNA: TGTGCCTGGAGAGTTACGGGTCAGGGGGGGAACACTGAAGCTTTCTTT
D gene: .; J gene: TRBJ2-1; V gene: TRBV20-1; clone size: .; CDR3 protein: CSASGADGYNEQFF; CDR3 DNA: TGCAGTGCTAGTGGTGCGGACGGTTACAATGAGCAGTTCTTC
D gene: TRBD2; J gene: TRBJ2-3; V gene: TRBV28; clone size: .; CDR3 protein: CASSLAGATDTQYF; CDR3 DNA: TGTGCCAGCAGTTTAGCGGGAGCAACAGATACGCAGTATTTT
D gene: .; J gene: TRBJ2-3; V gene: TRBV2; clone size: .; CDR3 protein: CASRLAVADTQYF; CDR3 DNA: TGTGCCAGCAGACTAGCCGTGGCAGATACGCAGTATTTT
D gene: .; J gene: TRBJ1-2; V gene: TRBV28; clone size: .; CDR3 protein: CASSLSRGTHGKYTF; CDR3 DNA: TGTGCCAGCAGTTTATCTCGCGGGACTCACGGAAAGTACACCTTC
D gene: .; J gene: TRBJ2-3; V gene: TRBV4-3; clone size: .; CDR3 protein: CASSKGEGAGIRDTQYF; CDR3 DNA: TGCGCCAGCAGCAAGGGGGAAGGGGCAGGGATTAGAGATACGCAGTATTTT
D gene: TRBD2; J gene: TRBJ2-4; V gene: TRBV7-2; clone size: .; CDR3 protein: CASSLPGGGYHIQYF; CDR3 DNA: TGTGCCAGCAGCTTACCGGGAGGAGGGTATCACATTCAGTACTTC
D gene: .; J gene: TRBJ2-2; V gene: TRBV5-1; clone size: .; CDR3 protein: CASSAEASNTGELFF; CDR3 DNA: TGCGCCAGCAGCGCCGAGGCGTCGAACACCGGGGAGCTGTTTTTT
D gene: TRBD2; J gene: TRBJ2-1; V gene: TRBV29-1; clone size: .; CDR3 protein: CSVDRGGQPRASGRNEQFF; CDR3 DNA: TGCAGCGTTGATAGAGGGGGACAGCCGAGGGCTAGCGGGAGAAATGAGCAGTTCTTC
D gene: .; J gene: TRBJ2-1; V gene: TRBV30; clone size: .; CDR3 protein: CAWTGYNEQFF; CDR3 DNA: TGTGCCTGGACAGGCTACAATGAGCAGTTCTTC
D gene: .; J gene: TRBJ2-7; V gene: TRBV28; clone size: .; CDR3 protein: CASSGRQQYF; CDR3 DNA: TGTGCCAGCAGCGGGAGACAGCAGTACTTC
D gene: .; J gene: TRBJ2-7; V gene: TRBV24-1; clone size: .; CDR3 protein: CATSEAQSEQYF; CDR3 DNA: TGTGCCACCAGTGAGGCCCAGAGCGAGCAGTACTTC
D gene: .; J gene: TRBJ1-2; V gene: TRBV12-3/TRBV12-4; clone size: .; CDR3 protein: CASSSESGVYGYTF; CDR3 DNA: TGTGCCAGCAGTTCGGAGTCAGGGGTCTACGGCTACACCTTC
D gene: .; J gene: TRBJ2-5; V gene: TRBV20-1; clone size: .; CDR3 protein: CSALTTRGALYF; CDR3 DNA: TGCAGTGCTCTTACCACCCGAGGTGCTCTCTACTTC
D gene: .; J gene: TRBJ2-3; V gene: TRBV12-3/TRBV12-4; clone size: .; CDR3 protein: CASSFHPSEVTQYF; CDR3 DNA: TGTGCCAGCAGTTTTCATCCTAGCGAAGTTACGCAGTATTTT
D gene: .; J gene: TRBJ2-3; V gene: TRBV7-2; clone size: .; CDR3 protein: CASSYPGIKDTQYF; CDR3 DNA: TGTGCCAGCAGCTACCCGGGGATCAAAGATACGCAGTATTTT
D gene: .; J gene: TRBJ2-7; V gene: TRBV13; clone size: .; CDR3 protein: CASRVRGSYEQYF; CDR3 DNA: TGTGCCAGCAGAGTGCGGGGCTCCTACGAGCAGTACTTC
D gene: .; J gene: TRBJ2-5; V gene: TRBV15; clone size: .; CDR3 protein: CATSRDEQETQYF; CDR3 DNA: TGTGCCACCAGCAGAGATGAACAAGAGACCCAGTACTTC
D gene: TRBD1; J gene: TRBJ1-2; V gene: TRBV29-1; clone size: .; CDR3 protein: CSVEEGARVSTF; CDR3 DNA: TGCAGCGTTGAGGAGGGGGCGCGGGTGTCGACCTTC
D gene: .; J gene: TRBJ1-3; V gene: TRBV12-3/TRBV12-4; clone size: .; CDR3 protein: CASSLIGNTIYF; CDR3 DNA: TGTGCCAGCAGTTTAATAGGAAACACCATATATTTT
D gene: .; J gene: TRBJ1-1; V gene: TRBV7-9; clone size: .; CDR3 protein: CASSQIQGTEAFF; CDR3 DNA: TGTGCCAGCAGCCAAATCCAGGGGACTGAAGCTTTCTTT
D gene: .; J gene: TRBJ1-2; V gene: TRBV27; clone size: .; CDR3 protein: CASSLVGPHYGYTF; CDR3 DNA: TGTGCCAGCAGTTTAGTGGGACCCCATTATGGCTACACCTTC
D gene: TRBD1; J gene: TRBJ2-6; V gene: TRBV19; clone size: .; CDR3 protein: CASSATGTGGTGANVLTF; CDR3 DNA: TGTGCCAGTAGTGCAACCGGGACAGGGGGAACTGGGGCCAACGTCCTGACTTTC
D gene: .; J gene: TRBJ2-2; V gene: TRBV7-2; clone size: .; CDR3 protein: CASSLDVGELFF; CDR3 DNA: TGTGCCAGCAGCTTAGATGTCGGGGAGCTGTTTTTT
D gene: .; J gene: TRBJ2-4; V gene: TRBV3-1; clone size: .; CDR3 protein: CASSQAGQAGDIQYF; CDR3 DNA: TGTGCCAGCAGCCAAGCTGGACAGGCGGGGGACATTCAGTACTTC
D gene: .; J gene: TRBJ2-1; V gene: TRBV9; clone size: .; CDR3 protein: CASSVRSAGNEQFF; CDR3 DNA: TGTGCCAGCAGCGTACGCTCGGCGGGGAATGAGCAGTTCTTC
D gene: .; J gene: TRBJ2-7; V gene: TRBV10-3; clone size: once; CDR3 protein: CAISAAGATYEQYF; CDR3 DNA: TGTGCCATCAGTGCCGCAGGGGCAACCTACGAGCAGTACTTC
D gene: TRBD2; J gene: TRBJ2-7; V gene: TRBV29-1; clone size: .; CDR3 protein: CSVAGELYEQYF; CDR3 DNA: TGCAGCGTCGCGGGGGAATTGTACGAGCAGTACTTC
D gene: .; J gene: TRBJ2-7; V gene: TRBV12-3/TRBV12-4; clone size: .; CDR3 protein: CASSWPPYEQYF; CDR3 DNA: TGTGCCAGCAGTTGGCCCCCCTACGAGCAGTACTTC
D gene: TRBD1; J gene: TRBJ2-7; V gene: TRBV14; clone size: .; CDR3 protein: CASSQVGPDRGGEQYF; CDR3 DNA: TGTGCCAGCAGCCAAGTAGGTCCGGACAGGGGAGGCGAGCAGTACTTC